These 20 T cell receptor beta chains originate from one sample sequenced in a study of blood T cells in healthy people across ages. The authors ran a second PCR of about 6 to 11 cycles using a sample-barcoded 5' primer and a J-beta primer mix. TCRdb called the 5' RACE reads again in MiXCR, with one record for every CDR3 protein. Among 650,000 to 800,000 distinct CDR3 sequences listed, under 45% were seen once. Input material: blood. These receptors were collected from a man aged 55-75 years in good health.

This clonotype occurred a few times. The V and J genes are TRBV5-6 and TRBJ1-1; 12 bases line up with TRBD1. This CDR3 is 14 amino acids long. After removal of 4 bases from V and 4 bases from J, the junction contained 2 bases not matched to a gene. Per the germline V gene, CDR1 is SGHDT and CDR2 is YYEEEE. CDR3 sequence: CASSRDRGLTEAFF. The CDR3 DNA sequence: TGTGCCAGCAGCCGGGACAGGGGGCTCACTGAAGCTTTCTTT.

This clonotype was counted a few times. This sequence joins TRBV18 and TRBJ2-5; D is unclear. The V and J ends lost 2 bases and 3 bases respectively, with 7 bases between them. CDR1 KGHSH and CDR2 LQKENI come from the germline V gene. This CDR3 is 13 amino acids long. The CDR3 spells CASSPGVKETQYF. DNA of the CDR3: TGTGCCAGCTCACCAGGTGTGAAAGAGACCCAGTACTTC.

The gene calls are TRBV4-1 and TRBJ2-7; D is ambiguous. CDR3 length equals 16 residues. Germline CDR1 and CDR2: MGHRA and YSYEKL. V gave up 0 bases and J gave up 0 bases, with 12 bases separating them. The CDR3 region is CASSQELSRSSYEQYF. CDR3 coding DNA: TGCGCCAGCAGCCAAGAGCTTTCCCGGAGCTCCTACGAGCAGTACTTC.

J is TRBJ1-1 and V is TRBV7-3; TRBD1 matches 8 bases. Germline loops: CDR1 SGHTA, CDR2 FQGTGA. This CDR3 spans 15 amino acids. The junction had 8 bases not matched to a gene; V was cut back by 4 bases and J by 4 bases. CDR3 DNA: TGTGCCAGCAGCTCCCAGGGGGCGCCGGGCACTGAAGCTTTCTTT. It yields the protein CASSSQGAPGTEAFF.

This clonotype was seen only a few times. The chain couples TRBV27 to TRBJ2-5, with 7 bases that match TRBD2. The germline V gene has CDR1 MNHEY and CDR2 SMNVEV (reference sequence). V shed 3 bases and J 7 bases; nucleotides not matched to a gene: 11. This CDR3 spans 15 amino acids. The CDR3 nucleotides read TGTGCCAGCAGTTTTACGGGACTACAACCCAGGACCCAGTACTTC. Amino acids: CASSFTGLQPRTQYF.

This chain uses TRBV11-2 with TRBJ2-1; TRBD1 agrees at 8 bases. Trimming removed 3 bases from V and 6 bases from J; junction bases left unmatched: 7. Germline V gene data show CDR1 as SGHAT and CDR2 as FQNNGV. The CDR3 extends over 15 amino acids. The CDR3 reads CASSFDRGAGNEQFF. The CDR3 nucleotides read TGTGCCAGCAGCTTCGACAGGGGAGCCGGCAATGAGCAGTTCTTC.

This clonotype was picked up a small number of times. The chain couples TRBV20-1 to TRBJ1-2; D is uncertain. CDR3 length: 10 amino acids. CDR1 DFQATT and CDR2 SNEGSKA come from the germline V gene (reference sequence). Trimming removed 6 bases at V and 8 bases at J, with 10 bases between. The CDR3 region is CSAGGQGYTF. The DNA of the CDR3 is TGCAGTGCCGGAGGGCAGGGCTACACCTTC.

The J gene is TRBJ2-7, the V gene TRBV27; 7 bases are a match to TRBD1. The V gene end was trimmed by 6 bases and the J gene end by 6 bases; junction bases not matched to a gene: 11. Germline CDR1 reads MNHEY; CDR2 reads SMNVEV (reference sequence). This CDR3 region has 14 residues. Written as DNA, the CDR3 is TGTGCCAGCAGCAGAGATCGGACAGGAGGCGAGCAGTACTTC. Protein sequence: CASSRDRTGGEQYF.

This clonotype was observed a few times. This chain uses TRBV7-2 with TRBJ2-7; D is undetermined. CDR1 is SGHTA and CDR2 is FQGNSA in the germline V gene. The V gene lost 5 bases and the J gene lost 11 bases, with 13 bases spanning the gap. The CDR3 has 11 residues. CDR3 in amino acids: CASSPLVAEYF. The CDR3 DNA reads TGTGCCAGCAGCCCCCTGGTGGCCGAGTACTTC.

V and J are TRBV12-3 or TRBV12-4 and TRBJ1-2; D remains unclear. The CDR3 has 14 residues. Deletions cut 9 bases from V and 4 bases from J, with 18 bases between. The CDR3 bases are TGTGCCAGTAGGAGCTTTGACTTGGGCTATGGCTACACCTTC. Its translation is CASRSFDLGYGYTF.

The table lists this clonotype with many counts. The rearrangement joins TRBV7-2 to TRBJ2-3; D is unresolved. V lost 7 bases and J lost 2, with 7 bases in between. Germline V lookup: CDR1 SGHTA, CDR2 FQGNSA. CDR3 size: 12 residues. The CDR3 nucleotides read TGTGCCAGCAAAGAGATCACAGATACGCAGTATTTT. It encodes CASKEITDTQYF.

This chain connects TRBV5-1 to TRBJ2-3, with D perhaps matching TRBD1 or TRBD2 (5 bases each). V was cut by 4 bases and J by 6 bases, with 24 bases left in between. This CDR3 comprises 17 residues. Germline V gene lookup returns CDR1 SGHRS and CDR2 YFSETQ. This CDR3 is CASSRYQGPQKRDTQYF. Written as DNA, the CDR3 is TGCGCCAGCAGCCGTTACCAGGGTCCCCAGAAGCGGGATACGCAGTATTTT.

The chain uses TRBV4-1 and TRBJ1-1; D not resolved. The CDR3 contains 17 residues. V lost 0 bases, J lost 1 base, and 15 bases lay in between. The germline V gene has CDR1 MGHRA and CDR2 YSYEKL. CDR3: CASSQERAGAPNTEAFF. Written as DNA, the CDR3 is TGCGCCAGCAGCCAAGAACGGGCGGGTGCCCCGAACACTGAAGCTTTCTTT.

The V and J genes are TRBV6-6 and TRBJ2-1, with D possibly matching TRBD1 (6 bases). Trimming removed 5 bases at V and 9 bases at J, with 14 bases between. CDR1 and CDR2 from the germline V gene are MNHNY and SVGAGI (reference sequence). CDR3 size: 13 residues. This CDR3 reads CASSLNRAGEQFF. CDR3 nucleotide sequence: TGTGCCAGCAGTCTTAACAGGGCGGGTGAGCAGTTCTTC.

This chain links TRBV24-1 with TRBJ2-1; TRBD2 might be the D (5 bases). CDR3 length: 13 amino acids. In germline, CDR1 is KGHDR, CDR2 SFDVKD. V was clipped by 5 bases and J by 13 bases, with 17 bases between them. This chain's CDR3 is CATSAPGGETQFF. The CDR3 region has the DNA TGTGCCACCAGTGCCCCAGGTGGGGAGACCCAGTTCTTC.

The chain combines TRBV6-2 or TRBV6-3 with TRBJ2-3; tentative D call: TRBD2 (7 bases). In germline, CDR1 is MNHEY, CDR2 SVGEGT. With 7 bases removed from V and 6 bases from J, the gap between germline ends came to 23 bases. CDR3 length: 16 residues. This chain's CDR3 is CASKVRGAGVLDTQYF. In DNA form, the CDR3 reads TGTGCCAGCAAAGTTCGGGGGGCCGGAGTCCTGGATACGCAGTATTTT.

In this sample, this clonotype turned up a few times. The rearrangement uses TRBV20-1 and TRBJ2-3; D is unresolved. The CDR3 runs to 13 residues. The germline V gene has CDR1 DFQATT and CDR2 SNEGSKA (reference sequence). With 2 bases removed from V and 2 bases from J, the gap between germline ends came to 8 bases. The CDR3 loop reads CSARLPVTDTQYF. CDR3 in DNA: TGCAGTGCTAGACTGCCAGTCACAGATACGCAGTATTTT.

This clonotype has more than one count but fewer than ten. The chain joins TRBV6-5 to TRBJ1-2; D might be TRBD1 (5 bases). CDR3 size: 14 residues. Germline V gene data show CDR1 as MNHEY and CDR2 as SVGAGI. Deletions cut 5 bases from V and 4 bases from J, with 14 bases between. The DNA for the CDR3 is TGTGCCAGCAGTACTCAGGGTTCAGGCTATGGCTACACCTTC. This codes for CASSTQGSGYGYTF.

The chain employs TRBV6-2 or TRBV6-3 and TRBJ2-4; D possibly corresponds to TRBD1 (5 bases). V lost 6 bases and J 0 bases, leaving 18 bases between the germline ends. The CDR3 loop spans 17 amino acids. Germline lookup yields CDR1 MNHEY and CDR2 SVGEGT. CDR3 coding DNA: TGTGCCAGCAGCTACCAGGGCCAGCCGCTAGCCAAAAACATTCAGTACTTC. This gives the protein CASSYQGQPLAKNIQYF.

The J gene is TRBJ2-2, the V gene TRBV4-3; 7 bases line up with TRBD2. Trimming removed 1 base from V and 1 base from J; junction bases left unmatched: 6. CDR3 length: 17 amino acids. CDR1 LGHNA and CDR2 YSLEER come from the germline V gene. The CDR3 loop reads CASSQGVLAVNTGELFF. CDR3 sequence (DNA): TGCGCCAGCAGCCAAGGAGTCCTAGCGGTGAACACCGGGGAGCTGTTTTTT.